The 10 T cell receptor beta chains in this list originate from one sample, sequenced in a study of blood T cell repertoires in COVID-19. Sequenced by immunoSEQ multiplex PCR; TCRdb stores in-frame clones only, minus some. The table includes around 70,000 clones, approximately 88% detected once. Sample: peripheral blood. These TCRs come from a human donor in a cohort sampled during active COVID-19.

DNA of the CDR3: TGTGCCAGCTCACCGCGACAGGGGATCACTGGAAACACCATATATTTT. It encodes CASSPRQGITGNTIYF. The chain carries TRBV18 and TRBJ1-3; 8 bases map to TRBD1. The CDR3 spans 16 residues. CDR1 KGHSH and CDR2 LQKENI come from the germline V gene. Trimming at V came to 3 bases and at J to 2 bases, leaving 6 bases not matched to a gene.

The rearrangement uses TRBV5-4 and TRBJ1-2; D may be TRBD1 (6 bases). Germline CDR1 and CDR2: SGHNT and YYREEE (reference sequence). The V end was cut by 0 bases, the J end by 0 bases, with 6 bases between. The CDR3 extends over 14 amino acids. CDR3 loop: CASSLGQANYGYTF. CDR3 coding DNA: TGTGCCAGCAGCTTGGGACAGGCTAACTATGGCTACACCTTC.

This clone was picked up one time. This chain links TRBV6-2 or TRBV6-3 with TRBJ1-6, with TRBD1 matching over 9 bases. This CDR3 region has 13 residues. The ends lost 5 bases at V and 9 bases at J; junction bases unmatched: 2. Per germline, CDR1 MNHEY and CDR2 SVGEGT. The CDR3 DNA follows: TGTGCCAGCAGTGACAGGGGGGGTTCACCCCTCCACTTT. As protein: CASSDRGGSPLHF.

This rearrangement joins TRBV14 to TRBJ1-1, with 7 positions matching TRBD1. This CDR3 comprises 14 residues. The V gene end was trimmed by 7 bases and the J gene end by 5 bases; junction bases not matched to a gene: 10. Looked up from germline, CDR1 is SGHDN and CDR2 is FVKESK. The CDR3 sequence is CASNNRGRGTEAFF. Written as DNA, the CDR3 is TGTGCCAGCAACAACAGGGGCCGAGGTACTGAAGCTTTCTTT.

This rearrangement joins TRBV5-1 to TRBJ2-2; D gene uncertain. V was shortened by 0 bases and J by 5 bases, with 8 bases between the two germline ends. Germline assignment: CDR1 SGHRS and CDR2 YFSETQ. This CDR3 comprises 14 residues. Written as DNA, the CDR3 is TGCGCCAGCAGCTTGGGACTCGGGACCGGGGAGCTGTTTTTT. Translated, it gives CASSLGLGTGELFF. The full variable domain, in which reference TRBV5-1 and TRBJ2-2 provide the parts outside the CDR3, is KAGVTQTPRYLIKTRGQQVTLSCSPISGHRSVSWYQQTPGQGLQFLFEYFSETQRNKGNFPGRFSGRQFSNSRSEMNVSTLELGDSALYLCASSLGLGTGELFFGEGSRLTVL.

The chain combines TRBV19 with TRBJ2-1; 7 bases map to TRBD1. CDR3 size: 14 residues. Germline V CDR1 and CDR2: LNHDA, SQIVND (reference sequence). The ends lost 3 bases at V and 7 bases at J; junction bases unmatched: 6. CDR3 sequence reads: CASSITGVGNEQFF. In DNA, the CDR3 is TGTGCCAGTAGTATCACAGGGGTAGGGAATGAGCAGTTCTTC.

The chain recombines TRBV3-1 (or the pseudogene TRBV3-2) with TRBJ2-6; 8 positions match TRBD1. The V gene end was trimmed by 4 bases and the J gene end by 0 bases; junction bases not matched to a gene: 8. The CDR3 runs 18 residues. Looked up from germline, CDR1 is LGHDT and CDR2 is YNNKEL (reference sequence). The CDR3 nucleotides are TGTGCCAGCAGCCCCTGGACAGGGACTTTCTCTGGGGCCAACGTCCTGACTTTC. Encoded protein: CASSPWTGTFSGANVLTF.

This chain uses TRBV7-6 with TRBJ2-2; TRBD1 aligns across 10 bases. V lost 3 bases and J lost 6; bases outside the gene matches: 4. The CDR3 contains 15 residues. CDR1 and CDR2 (germline): SGHVS, FNYEAQ. The chain's CDR3 is CASSFGQGGSGELFF. CDR3 bases: TGTGCCAGCAGCTTCGGACAGGGGGGTTCCGGGGAGCTGTTTTTT.

V is TRBV3-1 (or the pseudogene TRBV3-2) and J is TRBJ2-7; weak D call: TRBD2 (6 bases). Deletions cut 4 bases from V and 2 bases from J, with 18 bases between. The V gene's germline CDR1 is LGHDT and CDR2 YNNKEL (reference sequence). The CDR3 runs to 16 residues. CDR3 loop: CASSPGVGEPTYEQYF. As DNA, the CDR3 is TGTGCCAGCAGCCCGGGGGTCGGGGAACCAACCTACGAGCAGTACTTC.

The chain carries TRBV4-1 and TRBJ2-5, with D possibly TRBD2 on 6 matching bases. V dropped 2 bases and J dropped 7 bases, with 14 bases sitting between them. Germline V gene lookup returns CDR1 MGHRA and CDR2 YSYEKL. The CDR3 has 14 residues. In nucleotides, the CDR3 is TGCGCCAGCAGCCAACTTAGCCGGGGAGGGACCCAGTACTTC. Protein: CASSQLSRGGTQYF.